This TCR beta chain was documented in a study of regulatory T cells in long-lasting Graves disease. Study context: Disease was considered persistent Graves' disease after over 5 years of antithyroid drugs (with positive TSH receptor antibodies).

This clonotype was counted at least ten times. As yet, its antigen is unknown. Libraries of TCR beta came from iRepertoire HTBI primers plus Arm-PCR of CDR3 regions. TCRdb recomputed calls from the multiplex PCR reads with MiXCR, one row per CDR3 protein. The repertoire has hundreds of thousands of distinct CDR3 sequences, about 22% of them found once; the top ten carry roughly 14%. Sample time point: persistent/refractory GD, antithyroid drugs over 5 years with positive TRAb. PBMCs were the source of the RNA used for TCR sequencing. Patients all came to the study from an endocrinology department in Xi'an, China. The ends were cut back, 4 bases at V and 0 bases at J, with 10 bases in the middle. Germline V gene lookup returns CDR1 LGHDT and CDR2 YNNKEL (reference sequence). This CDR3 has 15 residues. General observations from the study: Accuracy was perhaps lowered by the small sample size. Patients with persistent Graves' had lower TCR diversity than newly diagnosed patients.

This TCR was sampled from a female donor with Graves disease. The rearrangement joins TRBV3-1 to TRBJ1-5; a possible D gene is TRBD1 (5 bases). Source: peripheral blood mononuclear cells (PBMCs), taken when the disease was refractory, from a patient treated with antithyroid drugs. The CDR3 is CASSPGPISNQPQHF. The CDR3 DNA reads TGTGCCAGCAGCCCGGGACCGATTAGCAATCAGCCCCAGCATTTT.